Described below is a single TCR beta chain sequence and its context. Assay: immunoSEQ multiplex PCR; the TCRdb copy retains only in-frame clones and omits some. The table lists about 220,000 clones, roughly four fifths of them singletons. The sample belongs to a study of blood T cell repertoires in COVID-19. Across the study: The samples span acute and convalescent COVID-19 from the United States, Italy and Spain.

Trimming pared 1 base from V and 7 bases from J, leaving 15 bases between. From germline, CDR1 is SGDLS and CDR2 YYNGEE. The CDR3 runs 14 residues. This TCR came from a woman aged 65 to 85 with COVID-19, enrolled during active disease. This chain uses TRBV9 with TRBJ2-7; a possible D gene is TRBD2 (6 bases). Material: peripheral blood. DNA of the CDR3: TGTGCCAGCAGCGTAACACGGGAGACGGGAGAGCAGTACTTC. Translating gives CASSVTRETGEQYF.